The clone carrying this T cell receptor (beta chain) was found a few times. V dropped 5 bases and J dropped 15; count of bases not matched to a gene: 23. Germline V lookup: CDR1 KGHDR, CDR2 SFDVKD. The CDR3 consists of 19 residues. Libraries of TCR beta came from iRepertoire HTBI primers plus Arm-PCR of CDR3 regions. TCRdb reprocessed the multiplex PCR reads with MiXCR, giving one entry per CDR3 protein. This table has 350,000 to 550,000 distinct CDR3 sequences, just under 15% appearing once. Documented time point: newly diagnosed GD, antithyroid drugs for less than 3 months. TCR sequences were obtained from RNA taken from PBMCs. The sample is drawn from a study of regulatory T cells in long-lasting Graves disease. These sequences were also reported in another study, on T cells in Graves' hyperthyroidism and ophthalmopathy. That study reports: Any patient presenting with uncontrolled infection, other autoimmune disease, pregnancy or lactation was left out. Researchers ran a first-round RT-PCR on the TCR CDR3 using the HTBI primer set. Blood samples included most of the expanded thyroid clonotypes exceeding 0.001.

This material consisted of peripheral blood mononuclear cells (PBMCs), taken at new diagnosis, from a patient treated with antithyroid drugs. This sequence originates from a woman aged 25 to 39 with Graves disease. J is TRBJ2-1 and V is TRBV24-1; 14 bases line up with TRBD2. CDR3 DNA sequence: TGTGCCACCAGTGCGGTAGACGGGGGACTAGCGGGAGATTTTATAAATCTGTTCTTC. It specifies CATSAVDGGLAGDFINLFF.